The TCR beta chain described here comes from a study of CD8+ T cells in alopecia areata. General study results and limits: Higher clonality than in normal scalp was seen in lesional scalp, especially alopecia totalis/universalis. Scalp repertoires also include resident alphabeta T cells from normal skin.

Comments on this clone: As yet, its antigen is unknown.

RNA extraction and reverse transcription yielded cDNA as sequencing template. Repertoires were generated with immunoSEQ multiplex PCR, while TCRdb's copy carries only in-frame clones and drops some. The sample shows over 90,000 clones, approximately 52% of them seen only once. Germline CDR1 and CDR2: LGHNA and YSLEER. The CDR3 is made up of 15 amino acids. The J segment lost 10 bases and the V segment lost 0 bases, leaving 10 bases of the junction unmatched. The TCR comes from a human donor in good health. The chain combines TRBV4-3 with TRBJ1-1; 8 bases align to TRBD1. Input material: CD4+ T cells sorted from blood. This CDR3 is CASSQESVTGEVAFF. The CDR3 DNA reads TGCGCCAGCAGCCAAGAGAGTGTGACAGGGGAAGTAGCTTTCTTT.